The 22 T cell receptor beta chains reported below all come from one sample, sequenced in a study of memory CD4+ T cells and cytomegalovirus serostatus. The assay was immunoSEQ multiplex PCR, and TCRdb's table has in-frame clones only and misses some. The sample includes 80,000 or so clones, just under 80% seen only once; the top ten take around 2.6%. The sort gate was single viable CD3+CD4+CD8-CD45RO+ cells for memory CD4+ T cells. The sequencing sample was made of memory CD4+ T cells from blood. These receptors originate from an adult in good health and CMV-seropositive.

This clone occurred a few times. This chain uses TRBV29-1 with TRBJ1-2, with 9 bases matching TRBD1. J was trimmed by 2 bases and V by 5 bases; bases with no gene match: 9. CDR1 and CDR2 (germline): SQVTM, ANQGSEA. The CDR3 extends over 15 amino acids. The CDR3 is CSVYRPGTGNYGYTF. The CDR3 DNA is TGCAGCGTTTACCGTCCCGGGACAGGGAACTATGGCTACACCTTC.

The rearrangement joins TRBV28 to TRBJ2-2; TRBD2 aligns across 8 bases. The junction had 5 bases not matched to a gene; V was cut back by 5 bases and J by 0 bases. The germline CDR1 and CDR2 sequences are MDHEN and SYDVKM. This CDR3 has 16 amino acids. The CDR3 here is CASSPAGGANTGELFF. CDR3 coding DNA: TGTGCCAGCAGTCCAGCCGGGGGGGCGAACACCGGGGAGCTGTTTTTT. Full variable domain (remainder filled in from reference TRBV28 and TRBJ2-2): DVKVTQSSRYLVKRTGEKVFLECVQDMDHENMFWYRQDPGLGLRLIYFSYDVKMKEKGDIPEGYSVSREKKERFSLILESASTNQTSMYLCASSPAGGANTGELFFGEGSRLTVL.

This rearrangement joins TRBV2 to TRBJ2-3; D remains unclear. The V end was cut by 3 bases, the J end by 4 bases, with 8 bases between. Germline assignment: CDR1 SNHLY and CDR2 FYNNEI. This CDR3 is built from 13 residues. CDR3 nucleotides: TGTGCCAGCAGTGACAGCCTCCCAGATACGCAGTATTTT. Protein product: CASSDSLPDTQYF.

The chain joins TRBV19 to TRBJ2-5; D perhaps matches TRBD2 (9 bases). Germline assignment: CDR1 LNHDA and CDR2 SQIVND (reference sequence). V was trimmed by 3 bases and J by 3 bases, leaving 17 bases between them. This CDR3 is 16 amino acids long. The CDR3: CASSMDRAGGEETQYF. The CDR3 bases are TGTGCCAGTAGTATGGACAGGGCGGGAGGGGAAGAGACCCAGTACTTC.

The chain joins TRBV30 to TRBJ1-2; TRBD1 agrees at 7 bases. J gave up 8 bases and V 4 bases, and 10 bases lay outside the gene matches. This CDR3 has 13 residues. CDR1 and CDR2 from the germline V gene are GTSNPN and SVGIG (reference sequence). The CDR3 region has the DNA TGTGCCTGGACCGGGACAGCCCTTGGGGGCTACACCTTC. This gives the protein CAWTGTALGGYTF.

This sequence joins TRBV5-1 and TRBJ1-1; perhaps TRBD1 as D (6 bases). The germline V gene has CDR1 SGHRS and CDR2 YFSETQ. Trimming stripped 2 bases from V and 8 bases from J, with 10 bases between. This CDR3 comprises 12 residues. In DNA, the CDR3 is TGCGCCAGCAGCTTACAGGGCGAAGAAGCTTTCTTT. As protein: CASSLQGEEAFF.

CDR3 region: CASSQDSAGETQYF. The CDR3 bases are TGCGCCAGCAGCCAAGATTCGGCAGGGGAGACCCAGTACTTC. The genes are TRBV4-3 and TRBJ2-5; TRBD1 is a possible D gene (5 bases). V dropped 0 bases and J dropped 5 bases, with 10 bases sitting between them. The CDR3 contains 14 residues. CDR1 and CDR2 (germline): LGHNA, YSLEER.

The chain uses TRBV6-5 and TRBJ1-5, with D uncertain. Germline CDR1 reads MNHEY; CDR2 reads SVGAGI. The V end was cut by 0 bases, the J end by 5 bases, with 5 bases between. The length of the CDR3 is 13 residues. In nucleotides, the CDR3 is TGTGCCAGCAGTTACTCGTCTGATCAGCCCCAGCATTTT. It specifies CASSYSSDQPQHF.

The rearrangement uses TRBV28 and TRBJ1-1; D is uncertain. V lost 6 bases, J lost 2 bases, and 7 bases lay in between. The CDR3 extends over 12 amino acids. The V gene's germline CDR1 is MDHEN and CDR2 SYDVKM. The CDR3 protein is CASSRLNTEAFF. CDR3 coding DNA: TGTGCCAGCAGCAGGCTCAACACTGAAGCTTTCTTT.

V is TRBV18 and J is TRBJ2-5; 8 bases agree with TRBD1. V shed 8 bases, J shed 2 bases, and the junction held 4 bases outside the gene matches. CDR1 and CDR2 (germline): KGHSH, LQKENI. The CDR3 is made up of 13 amino acids. The CDR3 DNA sequence: TGTGCCAGCCGGACAGGGAATCAAGAGACCCAGTACTTC. Translated: CASRTGNQETQYF.

This clone was picked up a small number of times. This rearrangement joins TRBV27 to TRBJ2-1; no clear D. The CDR3 consists of 15 residues. Germline V gene lookup returns CDR1 MNHEY and CDR2 SMNVEV (reference sequence). Trimming removed 4 bases at V and 0 bases at J, with 10 bases between. The CDR3 protein is CASSSHRSSYNEQFF. In DNA, the CDR3 is TGTGCCAGCAGTTCCCACAGAAGCTCCTACAATGAGCAGTTCTTC.

V usage is TRBV27 and J usage is TRBJ1-2, with 10 nucleotides matching TRBD1. The CDR3 totals 14 residues. In germline, CDR1 is MNHEY, CDR2 SMNVEV (reference sequence). V lost 6 bases to trimming and J lost 3 bases; unmatched junction nucleotides: 4. For the CDR3, the DNA is TGTGCCAGCAGAGACAGGGGGCTAGACTATGGCTACACCTTC. The encoded protein is CASRDRGLDYGYTF.

This chain joins TRBV7-9 and TRBJ1-6, with a possible D match to TRBD1 (5 bases). V was trimmed by 5 bases and J by 7 bases, leaving 15 bases between them. Germline CDR1 and CDR2: SEHNR and FQNEAQ (reference sequence). The CDR3 covers 15 residues. This chain's CDR3 is CASSARDLPNSPLHF. The CDR3 nucleotides are TGTGCCAGCAGCGCACGGGACCTCCCAAATTCACCCCTCCACTTT. Using reference TRBV7-9 and TRBJ1-6 for the parts outside the CDR3, the full variable domain is DTGVSQNPRHKITKRGQNVTFRCDPISEHNRLYWYRQTLGQGPEFLTYFQNEAQLEKSRLLSDRFSAERPKGSFSTLEIQRTEQGDSAMYLCASSARDLPNSPLHFGNGTRLTVT.

The rearrangement uses TRBV2 and TRBJ2-7; the D is unclear. Germline lookup yields CDR1 SNHLY and CDR2 FYNNEI. The germline V and J ends were trimmed by 8 bases and 3 bases, with 11 bases remaining between them. This CDR3 spans 12 amino acids. DNA for the CDR3: TGTGCCAGCCGCTGGGGTCGCTACGAGCAGTACTTC. Its protein product is CASRWGRYEQYF.

This chain connects TRBV11-3 to TRBJ2-5; perhaps TRBD1 as D (5 bases). Germline-derived CDR1 and CDR2 are SGHNT and YENEEA. CDR3 length equals 15 residues. The V end lost 3 bases, the J end lost 1 base, and 12 bases lay between the germline ends. CDR3 nucleotide sequence: TGTGCCAGCAGCTTTCAAAACAGGCTCCAAGAGACCCAGTACTTC. Its translation: CASSFQNRLQETQYF.

V usage is TRBV30 and J usage is TRBJ2-7; D possibly corresponds to TRBD1 (6 bases). This CDR3 region has 14 residues. The germline gives CDR1 GTSNPN, CDR2 SVGIG (reference sequence). V gave up 0 bases and J gave up 2 bases, with 11 bases separating them. CDR3 loop: CAWSVPGDTYEQYF. In DNA, the CDR3 is TGTGCCTGGAGTGTACCAGGGGATACCTACGAGCAGTACTTC.

The V and J genes are TRBV29-1 and TRBJ2-2; 7 bases match TRBD1. V lost 8 bases, J lost 5 bases, and 11 bases stayed unmatched. The CDR3 has 14 amino acids. Germline V lookup: CDR1 SQVTM, CDR2 ANQGSEA. The CDR3 loop is CSFVLGGGTGELFF. In nucleotides, the CDR3 is TGCAGCTTCGTTCTAGGGGGCGGGACCGGGGAGCTGTTTTTT.

The J gene is TRBJ1-1, the V gene TRBV28; D gene uncertain. Germline CDR1 MDHEN, CDR2 SYDVKM. Trimming pared 6 bases from V and 3 bases from J, leaving 14 bases between. This CDR3 is built from 14 residues. The CDR3 reads CASSLTSGDTEAFF. The DNA for the CDR3 is TGTGCCAGCAGCCTGACCTCAGGTGACACTGAAGCTTTCTTT.

V usage is TRBV11-3 and J usage is TRBJ1-5; D not certain. Trimming left V 4 bases short and J 6 bases short, with 10 bases between. CDR3 length: 13 amino acids. Looked up from germline, CDR1 is SGHNT and CDR2 is YENEEA. CDR3 region: CASSSGEGQPQHF. CDR3 nucleotides: TGTGCCAGCAGCTCCGGGGAGGGTCAGCCCCAGCATTTT.

The chain uses TRBV30 and TRBJ1-2, with 7 bases aligning to TRBD1. Germline lookup yields CDR1 GTSNPN and CDR2 SVGIG (reference sequence). The trim removed 5 bases at V and 2 bases at J, leaving 11 bases unmatched. The CDR3 is made up of 15 amino acids. As DNA, the CDR3 is TGTGCCTGGGGCTGGGAGGGGGCGCCCAACTATGGCTACACCTTC. Translation gives CAWGWEGAPNYGYTF.

The J gene is TRBJ2-7, the V gene TRBV30; 9 nucleotides align to TRBD2. There are 14 residues in the CDR3. The germline V gene encodes CDR1 GTSNPN and CDR2 SVGIG (reference sequence). Trimming cost V 8 bases and J 4 bases; bases outside gene matches: 12. CDR3 amino acids: CAAHRGGEGYEQYF. CDR3 nucleotides: TGTGCCGCCCACCGCGGGGGGGAGGGATACGAGCAGTACTTC.

This sequence joins TRBV5-4 and TRBJ2-3; 7 bases fit TRBD1. CDR3 size: 16 residues. The germline gives CDR1 SGHNT, CDR2 YYREEE (reference sequence). V trimming: 0 bases; J trimming: 4 bases; junction bases outside the gene matches: 8. CDR3 DNA sequence: TGTGCCAGCAGCTTGGCGACAGGGATTAGGGCAGATACGCAGTATTTT. Amino acids: CASSLATGIRADTQYF.